This T cell receptor (beta chain) appears in the sequencing data of a study of beta chain features in type 1 diabetes. Study details: Across the samples, 90 million to 120 million sorted cells were examined in total.

Study observations and caveats: Moderately but significantly shorter TCRB CDR3s were found in Type 1 diabetes patients in all four CD4+ subsets.

The purity of all sorted populations exceeded 98%. This clone turned up a few times. Its target is unknown. Sequenced material consisted of expressed TCRB transcripts (all of the isolated RNA was reverse transcribed). Approximately 3.6 million reads, on average, came from each naive, central memory and regulatory T cell sample. The data were produced by immunoSEQ multiplex PCR, yet TCRdb's version contains in-frame clones alone and is incomplete. The sample records around 650,000 clones, roughly an eighth being singletons. The sequenced sample was naive CD4+ T cells from blood. The sequence derives from a man aged 25 to 40 with type 1 diabetes.

The CDR3 DNA reads as TGTGCCAGCAGTTTATGGGACCCCTACGAGCAGTACTTC. Protein product: CASSLWDPYEQYF. The chain carries TRBV28 and TRBJ2-7, with D unresolved. CDR3 length: 13 residues. Trimming shortened V by 0 bases and J by 2 bases, and 5 bases separated the two germline ends. CDR1 MDHEN and CDR2 SYDVKM come from the germline V gene.